These T cell receptor beta chains were read from a single sample in a study of blood T cell repertoires in COVID-19. This table comes from immunoSEQ multiplex PCR, and its TCRdb copy is limited to in-frame clones, with some not included. The repertoire holds around 160,000 clones, with roughly 88% as singletons. Sequencing was performed on PBMCs or T cells enriched from blood (not recorded which). These receptors came from a young woman with acute COVID-19. CDR3s include the opening cysteine and the closing phenylalanine or tryptophan. Fields, in order: D gene, J gene, clone size, V gene, CDR3 protein, CDR3 DNA. A D gene is named only where the DNA matches it firmly. Clone size is shown for a subset of rows, as once, few, many or a class of expanded clone.

>-|TRBJ2-7|-|TRBV18
CASSPPKGHSYEQYF
TGTGCCAGCTCACCACCGAAAGGACACTCCTACGAGCAGTACTTC
>TRBD1|TRBJ1-6|few|TRBV9
CASSAHMTGVGSPLHF
TGTGCCAGCAGCGCTCATATGACAGGGGTGGGTTCACCCCTCCACTTT
>-|TRBJ2-3|-|TRBV28
CASSPNRESTDTQYF
TGTGCCAGCAGTCCCAACAGGGAGTCCACAGATACGCAGTATTTT
>TRBD2|TRBJ2-7|-|TRBV3-1/TRBV3-2
CASSQEVAGSSYEQYF
TGTGCCAGCAGCCAAGAGGTAGCGGGAAGCTCCTACGAGCAGTACTTC
>TRBD2|TRBJ2-7|-|TRBV29-1
CSVRPLAGISYEQYF
TGCAGCGTTCGTCCACTAGCGGGAATCTCCTACGAGCAGTACTTC
>TRBD1|TRBJ1-1|-|TRBV4-3
CASSQGTGGRMNTEAFF
TGCGCCAGCAGCCAAGGGACAGGGGGTAGAATGAACACTGAAGCTTTCTTT
>TRBD1|TRBJ2-5|-|TRBV7-2
CASSLDRGWQETQYF
TGTGCCAGCAGCTTAGACAGGGGATGGCAAGAGACCCAGTACTTC
>TRBD2|TRBJ2-7|few|TRBV30
CAWASGRVLFF
TGTGCCTGGGCCTCGGGGAGGGTTCTTTTTTTC
>TRBD1|TRBJ1-4|-|TRBV28
CASGDRGYVTTNEKLFF
TGTGCCAGCGGGGACAGGGGATATGTCACAACTAATGAAAAACTGTTTTTT
>TRBD2|TRBJ2-1|-|TRBV4-3
CASSQETSGYYNEQFF
TGCGCCAGCAGCCAAGAGACTAGCGGGTACTACAATGAGCAGTTCTTC
>-|TRBJ2-5|-|TRBV2
CASTRYGLETQYF
TGTGCCAGCACGAGGTACGGTCTAGAGACCCAGTACTTC
>TRBD2|TRBJ2-1|-|TRBV30
CAWTPPLGLAGNSYNEQFF
TGTGCCTGGACCCCTCCCCTCGGACTAGCGGGAAACTCCTACAATGAGCAGTTCTTC
>-|TRBJ2-2|-|TRBV28
CASKAPGDTGELFF
TGTGCCAGCAAGGCTCCAGGGGACACCGGGGAGCTGTTTTTT
>TRBD2|TRBJ2-7|-|TRBV27
CASSPISTSGSFEQYF
TGTGCCAGCAGTCCCATATCCACTAGCGGGAGCTTCGAGCAGTACTTC
>-|TRBJ1-6|-|TRBV12-3/TRBV12-4
CASSLPGFPLHF
TGTGCCAGCAGTTTACCAGGGTTCCCCCTCCACTTT
>-|TRBJ2-7|-|TRBV28
CASSLTGSVVYEQYF
TGTGCCAGCAGTCTAACAGGGAGTGTGGTCTACGAGCAGTACTTC
>TRBD2|TRBJ2-7|few|TRBV27
CASSLSSGRAYEQYF
TGTGCCAGCAGTCTTTCGAGCGGGAGGGCCTACGAGCAGTACTTC
>TRBD2|TRBJ2-3|-|TRBV7-8
CASSLTSGVITDTQYF
TGTGCCAGCTCCCTTACTAGCGGGGTAATCACAGATACGCAGTATTTT
>-|TRBJ2-7|-|TRBV12-3/TRBV12-4
CASSLTPRPEQYF
TGTGCCAGCAGCCTCACCCCGAGGCCCGAGCAGTACTTC
>TRBD1|TRBJ1-4|once|TRBV15
CATSRDWDRGPDEKLFF
TGTGCCACCAGCAGAGATTGGGACAGGGGGCCGGATGAAAAACTGTTTTTT
>TRBD1|TRBJ2-7|-|TRBV4-3
CASSQDRGTGGSEQYF
TGCGCCAGCAGCCAAGATAGGGGGACAGGGGGAAGCGAGCAGTACTTC